This TCR beta chain was found in a study of long-term antiretroviral therapy in people with HIV. Study-wide findings and caveats: Dominant in the repertoire at all time points were clones expanded before ART. Nothing was known about ART adherence, viral resistance or changes in therapy.

As regards this clone: What it binds is not known.

Sequencing used immunoSEQ v3.0 at survey level. Assay: immunoSEQ multiplex PCR; the TCRdb copy retains only in-frame clones and omits some. The sample shows around 8,600 clones, around 78% of them seen only once. Per the germline V gene, CDR1 is GTSNPN and CDR2 is SVGIG (reference sequence). This CDR3 has 18 amino acids. Trimming removed 0 bases at V and 0 bases at J, with 19 bases between. The sequenced sample was unsorted PBMCs, obtained 0.6 years before starting antiretroviral therapy. J is TRBJ2-3 and V is TRBV30; D is possibly TRBD2 (6 bases). This receptor was identified in a man in his forties with HIV. The DNA of the CDR3 is TGTGCCTGGAGTGTACCCCGGCGAATAGCGGCTAGCACAGATACGCAGTATTTT. Translated, it gives CAWSVPRRIAASTDTQYF.